Listed below are T cell receptor beta chains from one sample, sequenced in a study of OX40 agonist ivuxolimab in advanced cancers. Method: immunoSEQ multiplex PCR; TCRdb's copy keeps in-frame clones and lacks some. This table holds 60,000 to 90,000 clones, about 81% found once. The sequenced sample was CD4+ or CD8+ T cells sorted from blood, obtained in a trial of the OX40 agonist ivuxolimab. These receptors all stem from an adult with an advanced solid tumor such as melanoma, head and neck, liver or kidney cancer. The CDR3 runs from the conserved cysteine through the conserved F or W. A D gene is named only where the DNA matches it firmly. Only some rows state a clone size, as once, few, many or a class for expanded clones.

j_gene,abundance,d_gene,v_gene,CDR3nt,CDR3aa
TRBJ2-5,-,-,TRBV12-5,TGTGCTAGTGGTTTGGTAAACCTCCCATCGGAGACCCAGTACTTC,CASGLVNLPSETQYF
TRBJ1-1,-,TRBD1,TRBV6-5,TGTGCCAGCAGTCAGGGACAGACCCCCGAAGCTTTCTTT,CASSQGQTPEAFF
TRBJ1-4,-,-,TRBV7-3,TGTGCCAGCAGCTTAAGTTACAGGGATGAAAAACTGTTTTTT,CASSLSYRDEKLFF
TRBJ2-1,-,-,TRBV5-1,TGCGCCAGCAGCTTTGGTGTCACAGGGAGATACAATGAGCAGTTCTTC,CASSFGVTGRYNEQFF
TRBJ1-1,-,-,TRBV10-2,TGCGCCAGCACCCTACATAGGAACACTGAAGCTTTCTTT,CASTLHRNTEAFF
TRBJ2-3,-,-,TRBV2,TGTGCCAGCAGGCGGACAGCTAGCACAGATACGCAGTATTTT,CASRRTASTDTQYF
TRBJ1-1,-,-,TRBV6-1,TGTGCCAGCAGTGCGTCCAGGAACGCTGAAGCTTTCTTT,CASSASRNAEAFF
TRBJ2-5,-,-,TRBV7-2,TGTGCCAGCAGCGCGGGGGACAGAAAAGAGACCCAGTACTTC,CASSAGDRKETQYF
TRBJ1-2,once,-,TRBV4-1,TGCGCCAGCAGCCAAGATAGACAGAGAGTCCTCTATGGCTACACCTTC,CASSQDRQRVLYGYTF
TRBJ2-7,-,-,TRBV7-9,TGTGCCAGCAGCTTAGCGTCCCCCAACTACGAGCAGTACTTC,CASSLASPNYEQYF
TRBJ1-1,-,-,TRBV7-2,TGTGCCAGCAGCTTAGCTTCCGGATCCCTCCAAAGGGGGGACACTGAAGCTTTCTTT,CASSLASGSLQRGDTEAFF
TRBJ1-6,-,-,TRBV19,TGTGCCACCAGGGTTGGGGGCTCACCCCTCCACTTT,CATRVGGSPLHF
TRBJ1-4,-,-,TRBV7-6,TGTGCCAGCAGCTTAGTCGTAGGTGAAAAACTGTTTTTT,CASSLVVGEKLFF
TRBJ1-2,-,-,TRBV27,TGTGCCAGCAGCCTGCAGGGGTATGGCTACACCTTC,CASSLQGYGYTF
TRBJ1-2,once,TRBD1,TRBV11-2,TGTGCCAGCAGCTCTCCTCGGACAGGGAACTATGGCTACACCTTC,CASSSPRTGNYGYTF
TRBJ2-5,-,-,TRBV5-1,TGCGCCAGCAGCATGACTAGTCCGGAGAGGGAGACCCAGTACTTC,CASSMTSPERETQYF
TRBJ2-5,-,TRBD2,TRBV7-8,TGTGCCAGCAGCTCAGCGGGGGGGACCCAAGAGACCCAGTACTTC,CASSSAGGTQETQYF
TRBJ2-2,once,-,TRBV4-3,TGCGCCAGCAGCCAAGGTCCGGGGAGTCCCACCGGGGAGCTGTTTTTT,CASSQGPGSPTGELFF
TRBJ2-7,-,-,TRBV5-4,TGTGCCAGCAGCCTGACAGGAGTTCTCTACGAGCAGTACTTC,CASSLTGVLYEQYF
TRBJ2-6,-,TRBD1,TRBV27,TGTGCCAGCAGTTTCTCCCGGGACAGGGCCCCTCCTGGGGCCAACGTCCTGACTTTC,CASSFSRDRAPPGANVLTF
TRBJ1-4,-,-,TRBV18,TGTGCCAGCTCACCAAGGGAGAATGAAAAACTGTTTTTT,CASSPRENEKLFF
TRBJ2-7,-,-,TRBV6-5,TGTGCCAGCAGTTACTCGGGCCTCGGGGTCTCCGAGCAGTACTTC,CASSYSGLGVSEQYF